A selection of T cell receptor beta chains follows, all from one sample in a study of cytomegalovirus exposure and HLA in healthy donors. The method was immunoSEQ multiplex PCR; TCRdb's version includes in-frame clones alone and lacks a portion of them. The table counts 60,000 to 80,000 clones; 4.5% to 5% lies in the top ten. Sequencing was carried out using PBMCs. These receptors were obtained from a middle-aged man in good health and CMV-seronegative. Both conserved end residues are part of each CDR3. A D gene is named only where the DNA matches it firmly.

cdr3_nt	cdr3_aa	v_call	j_call	d_call
TGTGCCAGCAGCGGGGAGAGCGGGAGGGCCTTCGAGCAGTACTTC	CASSGESGRAFEQYF	TRBV7-8	TRBJ2-7	TRBD2
TGTGCCAGCAGCTTTCTGGGACAGGGGCTGTACGAGCAGTACTTC	CASSFLGQGLYEQYF	TRBV7-2	TRBJ2-7	TRBD1
TGTGCCAGCAGCTCACGAAGGAATTGGGGGTCTTCGGGAGACACCATATATTTT	CASSSRRNWGSSGDTIYF	TRBV7-2	TRBJ1-3	-
TGTGCCAGCAGTCTACAGCCTAACTATGGCTACACCTTC	CASSLQPNYGYTF	TRBV27	TRBJ1-2	-
TGTGCCAGCAGCGCCGACGGGACAGGGCACTACGAGCAGTACTTC	CASSADGTGHYEQYF	TRBV5-4	TRBJ2-7	TRBD1
TGTGCCAGCAGCAAATACAGTGCAACTAATGAAAAACTGTTTTTT	CASSKYSATNEKLFF	TRBV7-9	TRBJ1-4	-
TGTGCCAGCAGCCCTGGTCGGGTCGGTGGCTACACCTTC	CASSPGRVGGYTF	TRBV7-2	TRBJ1-2	-
TGTGCCAGCAGTCGGTCGGGAGATAATTCACCCCTCCACTTT	CASSRSGDNSPLHF	TRBV6-4	TRBJ1-6	-
TGTGCCAGCTCCTCATTGGGGACAGGGGGCTACGGCTACACCTTC	CASSSLGTGGYGYTF	TRBV7-2	TRBJ1-2	TRBD1
TGTGCCAGCAGTGAGTCTGGGGCTGTGGGTGGCTACACCTTC	CASSESGAVGGYTF	TRBV25-1	TRBJ1-2	-
TGTGCCAGCACCTCCACCTATCGGGAGGGCCGCAATGAGCAGTTCTTC	CASTSTYREGRNEQFF	TRBV6-6	TRBJ2-1	TRBD2
TGTGCCAGTAGTATCCCAGGGACTTTGAGCAATCAGCCCCAGCATTTT	CASSIPGTLSNQPQHF	TRBV19	TRBJ1-5	-
TGTGCCAGCCGGATGGTAACTAGCTTTAGCAATGAGCAGTTCTTC	CASRMVTSFSNEQFF	TRBV6-1	TRBJ2-1	-
TGTGCCAGCAGCTTAGCGGGGAGGGGTCAGCCCCAGCATTTT	CASSLAGRGQPQHF	TRBV7-9	TRBJ1-5	-
TGTGCCAGTAGTGCCCGGGACTCTGACCAGCAGTACTTC	CASSARDSDQQYF	TRBV19	TRBJ2-7	-
TGCGCCAGCAGCCAAGCTCGCAGGGAAACTGAAGCTTTCTTT	CASSQARRETEAFF	TRBV4-3	TRBJ1-1	-
TGCGCCAGCAGCTTGACAAGCGGAGAGGGACTAGACTATGGCTACACCTTC	CASSLTSGEGLDYGYTF	TRBV5-1	TRBJ1-2	-
TGTGCCAGCAGCTTAGTAGTTAGCTCGGAGACCCAGTACTTC	CASSLVVSSETQYF	TRBV7-2	TRBJ2-5	-
TGTGCCAGCAGCCTGAACCAGGGCACTGAAGCTTTCTTT	CASSLNQGTEAFF	TRBV9	TRBJ1-1	-
TGTGCCAGCAGCTTTGAGTATAGCAATCAGCCCCAGCATTTT	CASSFEYSNQPQHF	TRBV11-2	TRBJ1-5	-
TGCGCCAGCAGCTTGTCTCCTAGCGGGGACACCGGGGAGCTGTTTTTT	CASSLSPSGDTGELFF	TRBV5-1	TRBJ2-2	TRBD2
TGTGCCTGGAGGGACGCAGGGAAGGGGAATAATCAGCCCCAGCATTTT	CAWRDAGKGNNQPQHF	TRBV30	TRBJ1-5	-
TGTGCCAGCAGTGAATGGGGGCGGGAGCACTACGAGCAGTACTTC	CASSEWGREHYEQYF	TRBV2	TRBJ2-7	-
TGTGCCGGCAGCCAGGGGTCCCGCACAGATACGCAGTATTTT	CAGSQGSRTDTQYF	TRBV7-9	TRBJ2-3	-
TGTGCCAGCGGTTCCTACGAGCAGTACTTC	CASGSYEQYF	TRBV6-6	TRBJ2-7	-
TGCGCCAGCAGCATCTTAGCGGACAATGAGCAGTTCTTC	CASSILADNEQFF	TRBV5-1	TRBJ2-1	-
TGTGCCAGCAGCGTAGCTACTGGTCGGGGGAGGGCATGGCAAGAGACCCAGTACTTC	CASSVATGRGRAWQETQYF	TRBV9	TRBJ2-5	TRBD2
TGCGCCAGCAGGACACAGGGGTCCGGGGAGCTGTTTTTT	CASRTQGSGELFF	TRBV10-1	TRBJ2-2	TRBD1
TGCGCCAGCAGCCAAGATTTATCGCACTTTGGAAACACCATATATTTT	CASSQDLSHFGNTIYF	TRBV4-3	TRBJ1-3	-
TGTGCCAGTAGTATTAGCGGGAGAGTTGGAGAGACCCAGTACTTC	CASSISGRVGETQYF	TRBV19	TRBJ2-5	TRBD2
TGTGCCACCAGCAGAGGCCTGGGGACTAGCGGGAGGCCTAGGGGGCAGTACTTC	CATSRGLGTSGRPRGQYF	TRBV15	TRBJ2-7	TRBD2
TGTGCCAGCAGCCACAAAGGGGGAGGGAACGAGCAGTACTTC	CASSHKGGGNEQYF	TRBV5-4	TRBJ2-7	-
TGTGCCAGCAGCCCCCGTGGCTCCTTGAACACCGGGGAGCTGTTTTTT	CASSPRGSLNTGELFF	TRBV9	TRBJ2-2	-
TGTGCCAGCAGTTTAGAGGGACTAGCGGAGGGGCAGTACTTC	CASSLEGLAEGQYF	TRBV27	TRBJ2-7	TRBD2
TGCAGCGTTGAAGATCTGGGAGGTCAGATCACTGAAGCTTTCTTT	CSVEDLGGQITEAFF	TRBV29-1	TRBJ1-1	-
TGTGCCAGCAGTGAGCCGGGACTTAAAACCTACGAGCAGTACTTC	CASSEPGLKTYEQYF	TRBV6-1	TRBJ2-7	-
TGCGCCAGCAGCTGGGGACAGGGGGCGGGTGAGCAGTTCTTC	CASSWGQGAGEQFF	TRBV5-1	TRBJ2-1	TRBD1
TGTGCCAGCAGCCCCTCCGGGTACAATCAGCCCCAGCATTTT	CASSPSGYNQPQHF	TRBV5-6	TRBJ1-5	-
TGTGCCTGGAGTGTAAAAGGGGCTGGAAACACCATATATTTT	CAWSVKGAGNTIYF	TRBV30	TRBJ1-3	-
TGTGCCAGTAGTCCACCCCTTCTTCGGTACCAAGAGACCCAGTACTTC	CASSPPLLRYQETQYF	TRBV19	TRBJ2-5	-
TGCGCCAGCAGCTCCCCTGCGGGAGGGAGCACCGGGGAGCTGTTTTTT	CASSSPAGGSTGELFF	TRBV5-1	TRBJ2-2	TRBD2
TGCGCCAGCAGCCCTGGGGGTGGGCGAGGGGGCTATGGCTACACCTTC	CASSPGGGRGGYGYTF	TRBV4-3	TRBJ1-2	-
TGCGCCAGCAGCCCTCGGACAGGGAACTATGGCTACACCTTC	CASSPRTGNYGYTF	TRBV4-3	TRBJ1-2	TRBD1
TGTGCCTGGAAACAGTCCGACCTGACCTACGAGCAGTACTTC	CAWKQSDLTYEQYF	TRBV30	TRBJ2-7	-